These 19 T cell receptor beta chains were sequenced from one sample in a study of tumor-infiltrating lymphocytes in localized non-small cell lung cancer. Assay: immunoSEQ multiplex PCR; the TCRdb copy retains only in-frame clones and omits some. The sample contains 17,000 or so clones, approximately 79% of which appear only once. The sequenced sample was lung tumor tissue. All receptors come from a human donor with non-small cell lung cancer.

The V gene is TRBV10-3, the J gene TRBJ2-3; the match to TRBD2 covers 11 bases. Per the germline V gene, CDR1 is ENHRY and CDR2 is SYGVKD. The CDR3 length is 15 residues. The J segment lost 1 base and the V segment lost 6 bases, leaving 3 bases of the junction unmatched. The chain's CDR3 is CAIRPGLAGTDTQYF. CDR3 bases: TGTGCCATCAGGCCGGGACTAGCGGGCACAGATACGCAGTATTTT.

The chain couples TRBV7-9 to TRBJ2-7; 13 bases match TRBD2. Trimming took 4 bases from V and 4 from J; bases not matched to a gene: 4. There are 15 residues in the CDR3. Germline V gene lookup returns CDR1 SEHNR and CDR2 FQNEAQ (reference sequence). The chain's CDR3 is CASSSGTSGNYEQYF. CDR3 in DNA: TGTGCCAGCAGCTCAGGGACTAGCGGGAATTACGAGCAGTACTTC.

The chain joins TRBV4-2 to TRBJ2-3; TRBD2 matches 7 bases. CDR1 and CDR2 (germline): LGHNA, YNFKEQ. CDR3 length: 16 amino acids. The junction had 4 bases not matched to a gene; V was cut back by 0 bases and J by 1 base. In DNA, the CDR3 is TGTGCCAGCAGCCAAGACGTCACTAGCGGCACAGATACGCAGTATTTT. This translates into CASSQDVTSGTDTQYF.

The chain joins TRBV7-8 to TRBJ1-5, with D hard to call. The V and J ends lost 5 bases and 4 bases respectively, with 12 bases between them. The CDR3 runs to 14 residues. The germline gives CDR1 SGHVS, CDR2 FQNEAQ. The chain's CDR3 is CASSLGTANQPQHF. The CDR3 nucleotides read TGTGCCAGCAGCCTTGGAACAGCGAATCAGCCCCAGCATTTT.

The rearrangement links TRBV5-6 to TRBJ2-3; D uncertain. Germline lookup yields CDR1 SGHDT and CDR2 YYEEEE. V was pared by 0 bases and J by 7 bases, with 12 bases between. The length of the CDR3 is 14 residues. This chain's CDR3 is CASSLGAFLHTQYF. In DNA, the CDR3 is TGTGCCAGCAGCTTGGGGGCCTTCCTGCATACGCAGTATTTT.

CDR3 sequence reads: CATSRDRNTEAFF. DNA of the CDR3: TGTGCCACCAGCAGAGACCGGAACACTGAAGCTTTCTTT. The V call is TRBV15, the J call TRBJ1-1; no clear D gene. This CDR3 is 13 amino acids long. In germline, CDR1 is LNHNV, CDR2 YYDKDF (reference sequence). Trimming removed 0 bases from V and 1 base from J, with 3 bases in between.

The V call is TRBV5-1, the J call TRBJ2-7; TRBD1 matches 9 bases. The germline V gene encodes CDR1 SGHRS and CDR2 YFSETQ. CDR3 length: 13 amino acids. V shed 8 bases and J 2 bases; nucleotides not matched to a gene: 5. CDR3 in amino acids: CASGTGNTYEQYF. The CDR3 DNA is TGCGCCAGTGGGACAGGGAACACCTACGAGCAGTACTTC.

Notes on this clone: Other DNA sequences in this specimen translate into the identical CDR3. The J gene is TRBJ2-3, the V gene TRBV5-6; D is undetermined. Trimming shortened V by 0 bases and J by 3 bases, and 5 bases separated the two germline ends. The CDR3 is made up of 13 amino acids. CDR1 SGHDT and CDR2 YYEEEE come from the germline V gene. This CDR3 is CASSLARTDTQYF. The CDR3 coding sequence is TGTGCCAGCAGCTTGGCGAGAACAGATACGCAGTATTTT.

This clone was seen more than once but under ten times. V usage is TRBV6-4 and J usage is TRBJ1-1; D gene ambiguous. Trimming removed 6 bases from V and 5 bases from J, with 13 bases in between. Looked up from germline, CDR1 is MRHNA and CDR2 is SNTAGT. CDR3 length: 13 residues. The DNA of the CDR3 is TGTGCCAGCAGGAGGGAGGGAGGTACTGAAGCTTTCTTT. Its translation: CASRREGGTEAFF.

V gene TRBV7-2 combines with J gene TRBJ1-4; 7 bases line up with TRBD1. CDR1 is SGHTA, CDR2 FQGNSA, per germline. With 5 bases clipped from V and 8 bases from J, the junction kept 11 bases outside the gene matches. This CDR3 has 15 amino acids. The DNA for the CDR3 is TGTGCCAGCAGCGAGGGGGCTCTCAGAGCGGAAAAACTGTTTTTT. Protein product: CASSEGALRAEKLFF.

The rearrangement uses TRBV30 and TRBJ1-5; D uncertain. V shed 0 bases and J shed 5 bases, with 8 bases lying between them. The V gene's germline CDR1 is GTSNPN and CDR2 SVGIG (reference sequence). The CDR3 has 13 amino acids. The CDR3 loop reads CAWSVQADQPQHF. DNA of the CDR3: TGTGCCTGGAGTGTCCAGGCGGATCAGCCCCAGCATTTT.

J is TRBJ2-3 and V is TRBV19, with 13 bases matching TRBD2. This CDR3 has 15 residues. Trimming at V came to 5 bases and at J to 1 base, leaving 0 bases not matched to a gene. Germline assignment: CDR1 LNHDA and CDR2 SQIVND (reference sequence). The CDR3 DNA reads TGTGCCAGTAGTGGACTAGCGGGAGGCACAGATACGCAGTATTTT. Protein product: CASSGLAGGTDTQYF.

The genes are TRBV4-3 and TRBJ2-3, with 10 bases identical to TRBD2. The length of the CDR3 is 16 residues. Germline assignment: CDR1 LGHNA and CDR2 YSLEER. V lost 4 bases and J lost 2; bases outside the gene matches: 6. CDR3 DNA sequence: TGCGCCAGCAGCCTCGGACTAGCGGCAGACACAGATACGCAGTATTTT. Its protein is CASSLGLAADTDTQYF.

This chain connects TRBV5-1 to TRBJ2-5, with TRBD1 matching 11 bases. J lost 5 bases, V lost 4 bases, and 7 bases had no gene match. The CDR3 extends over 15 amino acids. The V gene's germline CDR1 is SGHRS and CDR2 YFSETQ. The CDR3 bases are TGCGCCAGCAGCACACGGACAGGGGGCTGGGAGACCCAGTACTTC. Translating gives CASSTRTGGWETQYF.

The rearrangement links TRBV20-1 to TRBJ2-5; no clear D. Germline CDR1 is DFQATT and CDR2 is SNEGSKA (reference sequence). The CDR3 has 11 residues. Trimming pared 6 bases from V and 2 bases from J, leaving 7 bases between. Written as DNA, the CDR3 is TGCAGTGCGGAGATACAAGAGACCCAGTACTTC. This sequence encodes CSAEIQETQYF.

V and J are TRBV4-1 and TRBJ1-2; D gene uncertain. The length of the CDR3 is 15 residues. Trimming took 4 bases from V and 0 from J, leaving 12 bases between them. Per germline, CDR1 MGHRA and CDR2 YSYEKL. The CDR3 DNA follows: TGCGCCAGCAGCCTTACACCATTAGCTAACTATGGCTACACCTTC. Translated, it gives CASSLTPLANYGYTF.

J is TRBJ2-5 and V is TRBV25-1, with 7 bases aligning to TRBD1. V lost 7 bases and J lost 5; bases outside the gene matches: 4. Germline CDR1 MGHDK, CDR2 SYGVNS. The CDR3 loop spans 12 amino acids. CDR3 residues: CASNRGQETQYF. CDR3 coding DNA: TGTGCCAGCAACAGGGGCCAGGAGACCCAGTACTTC.

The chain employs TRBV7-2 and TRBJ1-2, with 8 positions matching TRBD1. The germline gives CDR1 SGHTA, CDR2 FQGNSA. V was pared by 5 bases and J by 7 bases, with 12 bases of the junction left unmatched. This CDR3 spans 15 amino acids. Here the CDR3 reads CASSPGQAQRGGYTF. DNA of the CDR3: TGTGCCAGCAGCCCGGGACAGGCACAGCGGGGTGGCTACACCTTC.

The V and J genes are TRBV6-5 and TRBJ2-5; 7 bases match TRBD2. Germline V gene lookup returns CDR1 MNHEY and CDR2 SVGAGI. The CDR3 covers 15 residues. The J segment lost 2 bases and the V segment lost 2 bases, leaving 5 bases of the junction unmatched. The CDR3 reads CASSYGGELQETQYF. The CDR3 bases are TGTGCCAGCAGTTACGGGGGGGAACTACAAGAGACCCAGTACTTC.